This T cell receptor beta chain is from a study of blood T cell repertoires in COVID-19. After removal of 4 bases from V and 6 bases from J, the junction contained 7 bases not matched to a gene. Per the germline V gene, CDR1 is SGHRS and CDR2 is YFSETQ. The CDR3 contains 14 residues. A few counts support this clone. This specimen includes other DNA sequences encoding the same CDR3. Original methodology: Amplified reference gene primers provided the basis for estimating nucleated cell counts. This table comes from immunoSEQ multiplex PCR, and its TCRdb copy is limited to in-frame clones, with some not included. The V and J calls and clone size are taken from that table; D and trimming were inferred from the DNA. The sample yields about 380,000 clones, more than 70% seen once.

The origin of this receptor is a man in his thirties or forties who had recovered from COVID-19. The specimen sequenced was PBMCs or T cells enriched from blood (not recorded which). The chain carries TRBV5-1 and TRBJ1-2, with 9 positions matching TRBD1. CDR3 bases: TGCGCCAGCAGCCCTGGACAGGGGCGAGATGGCTACACCTTC. It is translated as CASSPGQGRDGYTF.